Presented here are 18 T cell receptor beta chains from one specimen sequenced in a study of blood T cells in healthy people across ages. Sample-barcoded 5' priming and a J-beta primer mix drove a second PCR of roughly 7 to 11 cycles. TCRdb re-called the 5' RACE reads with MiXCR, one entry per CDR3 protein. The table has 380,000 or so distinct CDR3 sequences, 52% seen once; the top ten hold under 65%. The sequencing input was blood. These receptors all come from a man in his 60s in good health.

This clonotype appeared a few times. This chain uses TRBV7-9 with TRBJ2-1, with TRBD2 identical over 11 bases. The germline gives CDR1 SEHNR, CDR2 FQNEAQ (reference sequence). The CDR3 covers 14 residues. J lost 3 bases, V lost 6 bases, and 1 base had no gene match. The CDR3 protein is CASRGTSGYNEQFF. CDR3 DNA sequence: TGTGCCAGCAGGGGGACTAGCGGCTACAATGAGCAGTTCTTC. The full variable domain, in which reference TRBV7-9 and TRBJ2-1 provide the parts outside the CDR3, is DTGVSQNPRHKITKRGQNVTFRCDPISEHNRLYWYRQTLGQGPEFLTYFQNEAQLEKSRLLSDRFSAERPKGSFSTLEIQRTEQGDSAMYLCASRGTSGYNEQFFGPGTRLTVL.

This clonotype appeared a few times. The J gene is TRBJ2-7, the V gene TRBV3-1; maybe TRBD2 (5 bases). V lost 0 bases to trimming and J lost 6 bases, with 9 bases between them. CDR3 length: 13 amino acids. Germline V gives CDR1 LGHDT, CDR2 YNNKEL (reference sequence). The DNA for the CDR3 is TGTGCCAGCAGCCAAGATGCGAGGGCCGAGCAGTACTTC. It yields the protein CASSQDARAEQYF.

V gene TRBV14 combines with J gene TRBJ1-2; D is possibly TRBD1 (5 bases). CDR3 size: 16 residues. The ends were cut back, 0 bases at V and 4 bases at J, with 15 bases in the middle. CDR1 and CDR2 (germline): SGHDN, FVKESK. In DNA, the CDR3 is TGTGCCAGCAGCCAAGATCAAGCAGGGTCGATCTATGGCTACACCTTC. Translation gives CASSQDQAGSIYGYTF. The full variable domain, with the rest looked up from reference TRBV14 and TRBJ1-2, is EAGVTQFPSHSVIEKGQTVTLRCDPISGHDNLYWYRRVMGKEIKFLLHFVKESKQDESGMPNNRFLAERTGGTYSTLKVQPAELEDSGVYFCASSQDQAGSIYGYTFGSGTRLTVV.

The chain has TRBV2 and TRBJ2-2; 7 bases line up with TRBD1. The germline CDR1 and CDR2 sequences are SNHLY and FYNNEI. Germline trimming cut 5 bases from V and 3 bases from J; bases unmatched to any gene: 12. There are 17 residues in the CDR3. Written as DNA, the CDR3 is TGTGCCAGCAGTCCCACCGAAGGGACAGCCTACACCGGGGAGCTGTTTTTT. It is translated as CASSPTEGTAYTGELFF.

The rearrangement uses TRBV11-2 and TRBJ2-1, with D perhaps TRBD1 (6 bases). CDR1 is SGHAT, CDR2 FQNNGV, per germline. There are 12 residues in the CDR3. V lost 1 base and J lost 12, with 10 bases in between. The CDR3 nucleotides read TGTGCCAGCAGCTTAGCACAGGGCGGGCAGTTCTTC. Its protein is CASSLAQGGQFF.

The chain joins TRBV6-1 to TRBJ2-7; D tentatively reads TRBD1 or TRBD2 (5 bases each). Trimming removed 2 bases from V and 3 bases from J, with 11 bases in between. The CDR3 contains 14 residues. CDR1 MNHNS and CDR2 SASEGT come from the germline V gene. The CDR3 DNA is TGTGCCAGCAGTGAAAGCGGCAGGGACTACGAGCAGTACTTC. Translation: CASSESGRDYEQYF.

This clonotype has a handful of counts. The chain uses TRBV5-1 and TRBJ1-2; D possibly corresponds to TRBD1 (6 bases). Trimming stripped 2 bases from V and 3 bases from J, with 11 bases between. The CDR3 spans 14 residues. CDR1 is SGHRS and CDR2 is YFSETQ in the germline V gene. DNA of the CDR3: TGCGCCAGCAGCTTCCTACAGGGCGACTATGGCTACACCTTC. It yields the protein CASSFLQGDYGYTF.

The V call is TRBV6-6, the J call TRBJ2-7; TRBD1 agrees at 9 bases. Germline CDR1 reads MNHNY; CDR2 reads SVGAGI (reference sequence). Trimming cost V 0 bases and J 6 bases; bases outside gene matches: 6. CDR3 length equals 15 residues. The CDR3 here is CASSYSGQGISEQYF. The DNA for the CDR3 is TGTGCCAGCAGTTACTCGGGACAGGGTATCTCCGAGCAGTACTTC.

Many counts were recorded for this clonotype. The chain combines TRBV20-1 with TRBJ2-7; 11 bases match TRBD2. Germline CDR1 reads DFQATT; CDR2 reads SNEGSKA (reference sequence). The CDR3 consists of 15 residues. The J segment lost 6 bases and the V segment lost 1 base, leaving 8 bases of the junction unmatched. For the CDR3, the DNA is TGCAGTGCTAGAGGAATTAGCGGGAGGGCATCCGAGCAGTACTTC. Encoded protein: CSARGISGRASEQYF.

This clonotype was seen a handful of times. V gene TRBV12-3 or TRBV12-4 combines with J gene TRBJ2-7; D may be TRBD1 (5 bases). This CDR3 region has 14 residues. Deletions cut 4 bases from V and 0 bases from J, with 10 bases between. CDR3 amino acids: CASSYRGRSYEQYF. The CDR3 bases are TGTGCCAGCAGTTATAGGGGCCGCTCCTACGAGCAGTACTTC.

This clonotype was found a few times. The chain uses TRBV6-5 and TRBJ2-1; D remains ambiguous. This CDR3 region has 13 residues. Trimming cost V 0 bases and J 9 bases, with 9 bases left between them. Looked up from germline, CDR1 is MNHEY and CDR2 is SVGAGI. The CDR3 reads CASSYSDVREQFF. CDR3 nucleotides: TGTGCCAGCAGTTACTCAGACGTTCGTGAGCAGTTCTTC.

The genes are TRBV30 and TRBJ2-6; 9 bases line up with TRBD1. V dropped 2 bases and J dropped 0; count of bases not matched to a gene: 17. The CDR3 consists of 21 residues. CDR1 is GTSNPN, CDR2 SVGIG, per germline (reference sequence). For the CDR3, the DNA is TGTGCCTGGAGTAAACTATGGGCCGCCGGGACAGGGAACTCTGGGGCCAACGTCCTGACTTTC. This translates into CAWSKLWAAGTGNSGANVLTF.

The CDR3 DNA reads as TGCAGTGCTAGAGTAGGTGGTTCACCCCTCCACTTT. It yields the protein CSARVGGSPLHF. The chain links TRBV20-1 to TRBJ1-6, with D unclear. The V gene lost 1 base and the J gene lost 9 bases, with 7 bases spanning the gap. Germline V lookup: CDR1 DFQATT, CDR2 SNEGSKA (reference sequence). The CDR3 is 12 amino acids.

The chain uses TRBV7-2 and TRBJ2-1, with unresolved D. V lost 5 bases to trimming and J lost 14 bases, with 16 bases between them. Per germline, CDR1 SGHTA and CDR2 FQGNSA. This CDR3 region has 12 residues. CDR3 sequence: CASSPYGATEFF. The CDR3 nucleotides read TGTGCCAGCAGCCCCTATGGCGCCACGGAGTTCTTC.

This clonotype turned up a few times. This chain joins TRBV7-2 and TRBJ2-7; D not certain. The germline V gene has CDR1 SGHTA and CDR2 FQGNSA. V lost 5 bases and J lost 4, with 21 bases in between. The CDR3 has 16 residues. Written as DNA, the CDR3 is TGTGCCAGCAGCATTACCAGAAGGTTACCCCCTTACGAGCAGTACTTC. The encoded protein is CASSITRRLPPYEQYF.

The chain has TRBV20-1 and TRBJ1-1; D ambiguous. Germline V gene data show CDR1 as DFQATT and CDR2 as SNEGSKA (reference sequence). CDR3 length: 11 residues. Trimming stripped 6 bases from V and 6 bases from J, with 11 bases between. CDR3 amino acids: CSAPVLAEAFF. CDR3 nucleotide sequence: TGCAGTGCGCCTGTCCTCGCTGAAGCTTTCTTT.

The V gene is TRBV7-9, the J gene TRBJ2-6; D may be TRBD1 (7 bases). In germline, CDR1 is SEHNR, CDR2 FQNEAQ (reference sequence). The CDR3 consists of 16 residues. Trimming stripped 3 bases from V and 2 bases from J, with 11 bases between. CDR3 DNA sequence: TGTGCCAGCAGCTTCCAGGGGGGTCCTGGGGCCAACGTCCTGACTTTC. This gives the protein CASSFQGGPGANVLTF.

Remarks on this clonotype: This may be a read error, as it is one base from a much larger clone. In DNA form, the CDR3 reads TGTGCCAGCAGTTACACTCAGTCGGATGCGCAGTATTTT. Translation: CASSYTQSDAQYF. The chain is built from TRBV6-5 and TRBJ2-3; no clear D gene. This CDR3 is 13 amino acids long. V lost 2 bases, J lost 10 bases, and 13 bases lay in between. Germline V gives CDR1 MNHEY, CDR2 SVGAGI.